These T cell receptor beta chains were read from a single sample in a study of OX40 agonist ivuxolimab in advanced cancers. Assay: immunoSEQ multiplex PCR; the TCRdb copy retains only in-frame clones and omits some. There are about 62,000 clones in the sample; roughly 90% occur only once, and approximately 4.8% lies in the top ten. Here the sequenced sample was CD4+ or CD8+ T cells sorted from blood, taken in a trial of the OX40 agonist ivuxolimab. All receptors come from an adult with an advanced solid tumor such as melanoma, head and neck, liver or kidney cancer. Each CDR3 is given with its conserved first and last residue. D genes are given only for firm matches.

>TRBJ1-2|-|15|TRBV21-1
CASSTPGKGNYGYTF
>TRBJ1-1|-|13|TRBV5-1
CASSLSEAAEAFF
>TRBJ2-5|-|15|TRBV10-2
CASSEGYPNKETQYF
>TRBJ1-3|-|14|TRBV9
CASTRGDSGNTIYF
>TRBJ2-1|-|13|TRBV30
CAWSVSASGEQFF
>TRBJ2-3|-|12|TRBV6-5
CASSYQGDTQYF
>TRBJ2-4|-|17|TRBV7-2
CASSLRGGREAKNIQYF
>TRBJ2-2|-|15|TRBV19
CASSMSRNSRGELFF
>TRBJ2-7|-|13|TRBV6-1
CASSWDGPYEQYF
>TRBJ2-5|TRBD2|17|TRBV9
CASSVGTSGARGETQYF
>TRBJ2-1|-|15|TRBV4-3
CASSQGETTNNEQFF
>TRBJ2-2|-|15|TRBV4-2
CASSPVAVGTGELFF
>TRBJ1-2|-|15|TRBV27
CASILKQIRVYGYTF